The next 6 T cell receptor beta chains were all read from a single sample in a study of molecular identifiers for immune sequencing clone quantification. TCRdb re-derived calls from the PCR reads in MiXCR, one entry per CDR3 protein. The profile shows 460,000 or so distinct CDR3 sequences, about a quarter of them singletons. Material: naive CD8+ T cells from blood, with Jurkat cell RNA spiked in. Documented subset: FACS-sorted CD8+CD4-CCR7+CD45RA+ naive T cells. These receptors originate from a human donor in good health. Some libraries in this study had Jurkat cell RNA spiked in.

As concerns this clonotype: A much larger clone lies a single base off, so this may be a read error. A read error is likely, as this CDR3 ends without the conserved phenylalanine or tryptophan. This sequence joins TRBV20-1 and TRBJ1-1, with D perhaps matching TRBD1 (5 bases). The germline V and J ends were trimmed by 1 base and 0 bases, with 9 bases remaining between them. The CDR3 length is 14 residues. Germline assignment: CDR1 DFQATT and CDR2 SNEGSKA (reference sequence). CDR3: CSARAAGLNTEAFL. In DNA form, the CDR3 reads TGCAGTGCTAGAGCCGCAGGGCTGAACACTGAAGCTTTCCTT.

The V and J genes are TRBV12-3 or TRBV12-4 and TRBJ2-1; the match to TRBD2 covers 15 bases. V gave up 6 bases and J gave up 4 bases; unmatched junction bases: 10. The CDR3 is 18 residues long. The CDR3 is CASRAGLAGGPGYNEQFF. CDR3 bases: TGTGCCAGCAGAGCAGGACTAGCGGGAGGGCCGGGGTACAATGAGCAGTTCTTC.

Here the CDR3 DNA reads TGTGCCAGCAGCCAAGGTCACTACAATGAGCAGTTCTTC. As protein: CASSQGHYNEQFF. The chain has TRBV3-1 and TRBJ2-1, with D hard to call. This CDR3 comprises 13 residues. Germline V gene lookup returns CDR1 LGHDT and CDR2 YNNKEL (reference sequence). The ends were cut back, 1 base at V and 3 bases at J, with 4 bases in the middle.

This clonotype was counted between two and nine times. The chain joins TRBV12-3 or TRBV12-4 to TRBJ2-7; 7 bases map to TRBD2. The V segment lost 6 bases and the J segment 0 bases; nucleotides outside the gene matches: 5. This CDR3 region has 14 residues. CDR3 sequence (DNA): TGTGCCAGCAGCTGGACTAGGTACTCCTACGAGCAGTACTTC. Translation gives CASSWTRYSYEQYF.

This rearrangement joins TRBV3-1 to TRBJ1-6; TRBD1 agrees at 7 bases. Germline V gene sequence: CDR1 LGHDT, CDR2 YNNKEL (reference sequence). The CDR3 contains 15 residues. V shed 4 bases and J 8 bases; nucleotides not matched to a gene: 8. This CDR3 is CASSPRDRLYSPLHF. The CDR3, as DNA: TGTGCCAGCAGCCCCCGGGACAGACTTTATTCACCCCTCCACTTT. The variable domain in full, completed from reference TRBV3-1 and TRBJ1-6, reads DTAVSQTPKYLVTQMGNDKSIKCEQNLGHDTMYWYKQDSKKFLKIMFSYNNKELIINETVPNRFSPKSPDKAHLNLHINSLELGDSAVYFCASSPRDRLYSPLHFGNGTRLTVT.

This clonotype was found a few times. The chain carries TRBV7-9 and TRBJ1-3; D gene uncertain. This CDR3 contains 16 residues. V gave up 2 bases and J gave up 0 bases, with 11 bases separating them. Germline CDR1 and CDR2: SEHNR and FQNEAQ (reference sequence). This CDR3 reads CASSLTAASSGNTIYF. CDR3 nucleotides: TGTGCCAGCAGCTTAACGGCCGCGAGCTCTGGAAACACCATATATTTT.